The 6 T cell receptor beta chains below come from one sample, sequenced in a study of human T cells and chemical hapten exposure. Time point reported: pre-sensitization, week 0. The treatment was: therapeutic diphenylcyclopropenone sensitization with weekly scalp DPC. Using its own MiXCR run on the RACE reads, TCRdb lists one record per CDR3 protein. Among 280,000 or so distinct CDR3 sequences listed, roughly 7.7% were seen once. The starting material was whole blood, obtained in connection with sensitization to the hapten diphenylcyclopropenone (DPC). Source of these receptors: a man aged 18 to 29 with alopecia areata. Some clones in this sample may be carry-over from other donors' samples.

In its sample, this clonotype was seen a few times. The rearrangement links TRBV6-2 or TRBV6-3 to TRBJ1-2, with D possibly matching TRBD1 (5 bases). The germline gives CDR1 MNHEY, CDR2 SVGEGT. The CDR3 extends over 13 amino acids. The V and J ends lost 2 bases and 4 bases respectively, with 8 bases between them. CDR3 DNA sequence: TGTGCCAGCAGTTACGGGGCAACCTATGGCTACACCTTC. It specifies CASSYGATYGYTF.

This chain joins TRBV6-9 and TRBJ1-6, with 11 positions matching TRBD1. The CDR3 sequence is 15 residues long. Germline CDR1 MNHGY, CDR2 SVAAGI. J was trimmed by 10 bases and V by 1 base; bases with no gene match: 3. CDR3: CASSYWDRGISPLHF. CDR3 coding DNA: TGTGCCAGCAGTTATTGGGACAGGGGGATATCACCCCTCCACTTT.

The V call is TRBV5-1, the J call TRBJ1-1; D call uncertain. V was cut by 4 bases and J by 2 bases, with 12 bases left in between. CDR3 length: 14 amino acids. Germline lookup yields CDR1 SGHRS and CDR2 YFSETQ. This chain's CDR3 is CASSHAVSNTEAFF. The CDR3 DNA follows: TGCGCCAGCAGCCATGCAGTGTCAAACACTGAAGCTTTCTTT.

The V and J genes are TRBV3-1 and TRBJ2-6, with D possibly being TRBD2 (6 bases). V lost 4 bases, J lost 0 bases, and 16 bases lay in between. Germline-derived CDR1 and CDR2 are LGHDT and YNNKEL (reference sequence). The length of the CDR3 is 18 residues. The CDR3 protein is CASSPLGTSYSGANVLTF. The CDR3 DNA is TGTGCCAGCAGCCCCCTCGGGACTTCGTACTCTGGGGCCAACGTCCTGACTTTC.

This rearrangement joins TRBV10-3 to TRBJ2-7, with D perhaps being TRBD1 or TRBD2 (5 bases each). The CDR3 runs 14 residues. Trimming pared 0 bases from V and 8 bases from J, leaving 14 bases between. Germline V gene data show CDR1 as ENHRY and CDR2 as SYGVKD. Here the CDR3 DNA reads TGTGCCATCAGTGAGTCAGGGACGGCGTACCAGCAGTACGTC. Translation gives CAISESGTAYQQYV.

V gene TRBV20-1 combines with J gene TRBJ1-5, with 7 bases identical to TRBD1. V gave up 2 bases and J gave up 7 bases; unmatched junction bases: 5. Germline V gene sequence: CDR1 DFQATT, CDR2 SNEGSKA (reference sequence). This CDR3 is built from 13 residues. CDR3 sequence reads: CSARRTGEQPQHF. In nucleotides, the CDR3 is TGCAGTGCTAGACGGACAGGAGAACAGCCCCAGCATTTT.